The text below deals with one T cell receptor beta chain. This sample is part of a study of T cell responses to AZD1222 COVID-19 vaccine. This CDR3 is built from 14 residues. Per germline, CDR1 LNHDA and CDR2 SQIVND (reference sequence). The V end lost 3 bases, the J end lost 4 bases, and 13 bases lay between the germline ends. This table comes from immunoSEQ multiplex PCR, and its TCRdb copy is limited to in-frame clones, with some not included. The table shows 45,000 to 50,000 clones, with about 89% occurring only once. The receptor comes from an adult who received the AZD1222 COVID-19 vaccine. The specimen was peripheral blood, collected 28 days after the second AZD1222 dose. V usage is TRBV19 and J usage is TRBJ2-7; tentative D call: TRBD2 (6 bases). This CDR3 is CASSIGGNLYEQYF. The DNA for the CDR3 is TGTGCCAGTAGTATTGGGGGGAATCTTTACGAGCAGTACTTC.